A selection of T cell receptor beta chains follows, all from one sample in a study of blood T cell repertoires in COVID-19. Repertoires were generated with immunoSEQ multiplex PCR, while TCRdb's copy carries only in-frame clones and drops some. The table shows 60,000 to 90,000 clones, with approximately 80% occurring only once. The sequencing input was peripheral blood. These receptors were collected from a man aged 55 to 70 with active or convalescent COVID-19. Both conserved end residues are part of each CDR3. The order of the fields is D gene, V gene, J gene, clone size, CDR3 DNA, CDR3 protein. D genes are given only for firm matches. Expanded clones are given a class, and other clones once, few, many or no size at all.

>TRBD1|TRBV7-9|TRBJ2-1|few
TGTGCCAGCAGCCTCGGACAGGGGAGGAATGAGCAGTTCTTC
CASSLGQGRNEQFF
>TRBD1|TRBV18|TRBJ2-7|-
TGTGCCAGCTCACCACGGCAGGGGGCGGGCGAGCAGTACTTC
CASSPRQGAGEQYF
>TRBD1|TRBV5-5|TRBJ2-3|-
TGTGCCAGCAGCTTGTTCGGAGGGACAGGGGCAACAGATACGCAGTATTTT
CASSLFGGTGATDTQYF
>-|TRBV7-8|TRBJ2-7|-
TGTGCCAGCAGCTTAGCGAGTGGACAGCCACTAATCCCCTCCTACGAGCAGTACTTC
CASSLASGQPLIPSYEQYF
>TRBD1|TRBV7-6|TRBJ2-5|-
TGTGCCAGCGCCGTTGGACAGGGTGGTCGAGAGACCCAGTACTTC
CASAVGQGGRETQYF
>TRBD1|TRBV29-1|TRBJ1-2|few
TGCAGCGTTGATCAAGGGACAGGGGGCAGGTTGGGCTACACCTTC
CSVDQGTGGRLGYTF
>TRBD2|TRBV5-6|TRBJ2-6|once
TGTGCCAGCAGCCCCTTCGGGGGGATTGGGGCCAACGTCCTGACTTTC
CASSPFGGIGANVLTF
>TRBD2|TRBV5-1|TRBJ2-2|-
TGCGCCAGCAGCTCCTTAGCGGGGGGGAACACCGGGGAGCTGTTTTTT
CASSSLAGGNTGELFF
>-|TRBV3-1/TRBV3-2|TRBJ2-3|-
TGTGCCAGCAGCCAAGGCGGCCTAGCCCGCACAGATACGCAGTATTTT
CASSQGGLARTDTQYF
>TRBD1|TRBV9|TRBJ1-1|-
TGTGCCAGCAGCGCAAACAGGGGGTTGGCGTACACTGAAGCTTTCTTT
CASSANRGLAYTEAFF
>-|TRBV3-1/TRBV3-2|TRBJ1-6|-
TGTGCCAGCAGCCAAAAAGGGGGGGGCCTATCACCCCTCCACTTT
CASSQKGGGLSPLHF
>TRBD1|TRBV27|TRBJ2-5|few
TGTGCCAGCAGTTTGGGGACAGGTGATAGGGAGACCCAGTACTTC
CASSLGTGDRETQYF
>TRBD2|TRBV7-2|TRBJ2-7|few
TGTGCCAGCAGCTTAGCCTGGGGCGGGGGGGCTAACGAGCAGTACTTC
CASSLAWGGGANEQYF
>TRBD1|TRBV25-1|TRBJ1-6|-
TGTGCCAGCAGTGAAACAGGGGATAATAATTCACCCCTCCACTTT
CASSETGDNNSPLHF
>TRBD1|TRBV29-1|TRBJ2-7|-
TGCAGCGTTGGGATCCGGGACAGGGGTGACGAGCAGTACTTC
CSVGIRDRGDEQYF
>-|TRBV7-2|TRBJ2-3|few
TGTGCCAGCAGCCAAGGGCTAGCAACAGATACGCAGTATTTT
CASSQGLATDTQYF
>-|TRBV12-3/TRBV12-4|TRBJ1-1|-
TGTGCCAGCAGCCCACCGTCGGGCACTGAAGCTTTCTTT
CASSPPSGTEAFF
>-|TRBV7-2|TRBJ1-1|-
TGTGCCAGCAGCTTAGCCCAGGGCCTGCACACTGAAGCTTTCTTT
CASSLAQGLHTEAFF
>-|TRBV19|TRBJ1-1|-
TGTGCCAGTAGTATGGTTCCGGGATCGGGGGGAAAAGCTTTCTTT
CASSMVPGSGGKAFF
>-|TRBV27|TRBJ2-2|-
TGTGCCAGCAGTTTAATCGTTGGACAGCCCTGGAACACCGGGGAGCTGTTTTTT
CASSLIVGQPWNTGELFF
>TRBD1|TRBV18|TRBJ1-2|-
TGTGCCAGCTCACCGCAATGGGACAGGGGGAACTATGGCTACACCTTC
CASSPQWDRGNYGYTF
>-|TRBV6-6|TRBJ1-2|-
TGTGCCAGCAGTTACGGGGCAGGGGTTAACTATGGCTACACCTTC
CASSYGAGVNYGYTF
>TRBD2|TRBV7-8|TRBJ2-7|-
TGTGCCAGCAGCTTAGCAACTAGCGGGGGTCCGGCCTACGAGCAGTACTTC
CASSLATSGGPAYEQYF
>TRBD1|TRBV6-4|TRBJ1-5|-
TGTGCCAGCAGGGAAACCGGGACAGGGGTACATCAGCCCCAGCATTTT
CASRETGTGVHQPQHF
>TRBD1|TRBV6-4|TRBJ1-1|-
TGTGCCAGCAGGCCAACGGACAGGGACAACACTGAAGCTTTCTTT
CASRPTDRDNTEAFF
>TRBD2|TRBV2|TRBJ2-2|-
TGTGCCAGCAGTGAAGAGGTAGCGGGGTCCGCTAACACCGGGGAGCTGTTTTTT
CASSEEVAGSANTGELFF
>TRBD1|TRBV29-1|TRBJ1-2|once
TGCAGCGTTGAAGGCGGACAGGGGGCCAGGGGCTACACCTTC
CSVEGGQGARGYTF
>-|TRBV3-1/TRBV3-2|TRBJ1-2|-
TGTGCCAGCAGTAACGAAGCAAGGGGTGGCTACACCTTC
CASSNEARGGYTF
>-|TRBV11-3|TRBJ2-3|-
TGTGCCAGCAGCCACCCGGGGAGTAGCACAGATACGCAGTATTTT
CASSHPGSSTDTQYF
>TRBD1|TRBV5-1|TRBJ2-5|-
TGCGCCAGCAGCTTTTCTAGAATCTCAGGGGGCACCGCTCAAGAGACCCAGTACTTC
CASSFSRISGGTAQETQYF
>-|TRBV27|TRBJ2-7|-
TGTGCCAGCAGTTACAGGGCAGGAGCAAACTACGAGCAGTACTTC
CASSYRAGANYEQYF
>TRBD2|TRBV24-1|TRBJ2-1|-
TGTGCCACCACCGGGACTACCTTTGGGCAGTTCTTC
CATTGTTFGQFF
>TRBD2|TRBV7-2|TRBJ2-5|-
TGTGCCAGCAGCCCCCGGACTAGACAAGAGACCCAGTACTTC
CASSPRTRQETQYF
>TRBD1|TRBV18|TRBJ2-5|-
TGTGCCAGCTCACCACCGGAGACAGGGGCAGGGGAGACCCAGTACTTC
CASSPPETGAGETQYF
>-|TRBV6-2/TRBV6-3|TRBJ2-7|-
TGTGCCAGCAGTTCCTACCGGACAGCCATTAAAGAGCAGTACTTC
CASSSYRTAIKEQYF
>TRBD1|TRBV4-1|TRBJ1-2|-
TGCGCCAGCAGCCAAGGGGACAGGAGTTATGGCTACACCTTC
CASSQGDRSYGYTF
>TRBD2|TRBV27|TRBJ2-5|few
TGTGCCAGCAGCCTCGCTGGCGGGGGGCTGGGGACCCAGTACTTC
CASSLAGGGLGTQYF
>-|TRBV5-5|TRBJ1-5|-
TGTGCCAGCAGCCCCGACGGGGGGAGCAATCAGCCCCAGCATTTT
CASSPDGGSNQPQHF
>-|TRBV5-5|TRBJ2-1|-
TGTGCCAGCAAGAACGTGGTCGAGCCCTACAATGAGCAGTTCTTC
CASKNVVEPYNEQFF
>TRBD1|TRBV5-4|TRBJ2-2|-
TGTGCCAGCAGGGGGGGGGACAGGGCAGCGAACACCGGGGAGCTGTTTTTT
CASRGGDRAANTGELFF
>-|TRBV5-4|TRBJ2-1|-
TGTGCCAGCAGCTTAAACCAAGGGGCCAACAATGAGCAGTTCTTC
CASSLNQGANNEQFF
>TRBD1|TRBV19|TRBJ1-1|-
TGTGCCAGTAGTATCGGACAGGGGGCTCTCACTGAAGCTTTCTTT
CASSIGQGALTEAFF
>-|TRBV4-3|TRBJ1-2|-
TGCGCCAGCAGCCAAGGGGTAAGCAGTCAGGGCTTTTCCTATGGCTACACCTTC
CASSQGVSSQGFSYGYTF
>TRBD1|TRBV5-3|TRBJ1-1|-
TGTGCCAGAAGCCTAAGACAGGGGGCGGGTACTGAAGCTTTCTTT
CARSLRQGAGTEAFF
>-|TRBV7-9|TRBJ1-2|once
TGTGCCAGCAGCCTGGACAGTAACTATGGCTACACCTTC
CASSLDSNYGYTF
>TRBD2|TRBV6-5|TRBJ2-5|-
TGTGCCAGCAATATCGGGGGGGGACCTACGCACTTC
CASNIGGGPTHF
>-|TRBV5-1|TRBJ2-7|-
TGCGCCAGCAGCTTGGGTGGGGGGTCCTACGAGCAGTACTTC
CASSLGGGSYEQYF
>-|TRBV7-9|TRBJ2-1|once
TGTGCCAGCAGCTTAGCTGCGAACAATGAGCAGTTCTTC
CASSLAANNEQFF